This T cell receptor beta chain was identified during a study of neurological immune-mediated disorders. Whole-study results and caveats: The repertoires of 18 of 34 multiple sclerosis patients fell into one related-CDR3 cluster (a possible signature) under phylogenetic grouping. The study found the most TCR clonal expansion in HTLV-1-associated myelopathy and the least in multiple sclerosis, below healthy controls.

This clonotype was detected only a few times. Its matching antigen is unknown. TCRdb recomputed calls from the 5' RACE reads with MiXCR, one row per CDR3 protein. This table holds about 55,000 distinct CDR3 sequences, roughly 4.3% found once. V shed 8 bases, J shed 5 bases, and the junction held 4 bases outside the gene matches. The CDR3 totals 13 residues. The germline V gene has CDR1 SGHRS and CDR2 YFSETQ. This clonotype was sampled from a man aged 50 to 60 with multiple sclerosis. The sample comprised PBMCs. The rearrangement joins TRBV5-1 to TRBJ1-4; 9 bases align to TRBD1. Written as DNA, the CDR3 is TGCGCCAGTTCGGGACAGGGAAATGAAAAACTGTTTTTT. Its protein product is CASSGQGNEKLFF.